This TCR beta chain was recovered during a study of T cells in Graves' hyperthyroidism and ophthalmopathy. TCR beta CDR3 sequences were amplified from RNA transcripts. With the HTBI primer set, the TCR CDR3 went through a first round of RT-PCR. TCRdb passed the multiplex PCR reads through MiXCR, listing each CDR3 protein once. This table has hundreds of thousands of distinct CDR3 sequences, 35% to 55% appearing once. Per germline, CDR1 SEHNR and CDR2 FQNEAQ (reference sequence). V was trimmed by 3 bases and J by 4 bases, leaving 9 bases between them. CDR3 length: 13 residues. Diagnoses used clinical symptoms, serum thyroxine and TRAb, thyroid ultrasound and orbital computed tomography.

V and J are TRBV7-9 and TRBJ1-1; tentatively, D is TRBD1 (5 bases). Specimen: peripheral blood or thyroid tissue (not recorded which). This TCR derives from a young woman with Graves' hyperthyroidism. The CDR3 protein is CASSFLRATEAFF. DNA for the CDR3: TGTGCCAGCAGCTTTCTCAGGGCCACTGAAGCTTTCTTT.